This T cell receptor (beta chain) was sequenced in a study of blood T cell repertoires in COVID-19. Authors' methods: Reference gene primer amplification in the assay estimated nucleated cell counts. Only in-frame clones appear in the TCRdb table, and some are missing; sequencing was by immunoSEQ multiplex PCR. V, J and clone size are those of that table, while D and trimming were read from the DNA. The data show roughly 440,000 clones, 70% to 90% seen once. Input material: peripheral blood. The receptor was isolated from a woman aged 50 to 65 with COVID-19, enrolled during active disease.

CDR3 residues: CASRYGGSGNTIYF. DNA for the CDR3: TGTGCCAGCAGATACGGGGGGAGTGGAAACACCATATATTTT. The chain joins TRBV11-2 to TRBJ1-3; D may be TRBD1 (5 bases). Germline CDR1 and CDR2: SGHAT and FQNNGV. CDR3 length: 14 residues. V lost 6 bases, J lost 3 bases, and 12 bases lay in between.